This T cell receptor beta chain stems from a study of T-cell reconstitution after alpha-beta-depleted transplantation in children. The CDR3 runs 14 residues. The germline V gene encodes CDR1 MDHEN and CDR2 SYDVKM. V was clipped by 5 bases and J by 1 base, with 10 bases between them. Unique molecular identifiers featured in how the TCRbeta library was prepared. TCRdb processed the PCR reads anew with MiXCR; each CDR3 protein has one entry. The data contain about 980,000 distinct CDR3 sequences, about 31% of them singletons. As to this clonotype: The antigen remains unidentified.

Points from the study as a whole: At the one-year point after transplant, T-cell counts and TCRbeta diversity were found to come mostly from T cells that had been newly produced. High day-60 TCRbeta diversity in some patients came from surviving recipient T cells and thymic progenitors. It was reported that alpha-beta T cells came from several hundred expanded graft clones (about two months after transplant).

The sample here was PBMCs, mostly from graft donor cells, taken 360 days after TCRalphabeta/CD19-depleted stem cell transplant. The receptor was isolated from a boy under three years old who had a stem cell transplant for SCID, so the T cells may come from the graft donor. The chain has TRBV28 and TRBJ2-3; possibly TRBD1 for D (6 bases). The CDR3 DNA reads as TGTGCCAGCAGTCAGGGGTCCGGCACAGATACGCAGTATTTT. Translated: CASSQGSGTDTQYF.